The rows below give T cell receptor beta chains drawn from one sample of a study of cytomegalovirus exposure and HLA in healthy donors. Data came from immunoSEQ multiplex PCR; TCRdb stores just in-frame clones and leaves some out. The sample shows 80,000 to 100,000 clones, roughly 81% of them seen only once. Material: PBMCs. These receptors originate from a man between 40 and 49 years old in good health and CMV-seronegative. Both conserved end residues are part of each CDR3. A D gene is named only where the DNA matches it firmly. The size of a clone is reported for some rows only, either as once, few or many, or as a class for expanded clones.

TRBV4-3	-	TRBJ2-1	TRBD1	TGCGCCAGCAGCCAAGATACCCCGGGACAGGGCGATGAGCAGTTCTTC	CASSQDTPGQGDEQFF
TRBV6-6	once	TRBJ1-4	-	TGTGCCAGCAGTCCGAGTGCAACTAATGAAAAACTGTTTTTT	CASSPSATNEKLFF
TRBV9	-	TRBJ1-2	-	TGTGCCAGCAGCTCATCCACCCGCCCCGAGGGTCTCATCTATGGCTACACCTTC	CASSSSTRPEGLIYGYTF
TRBV5-1	-	TRBJ1-5	-	TGCGCCAGCAGCTTGGACGGGTCCAGTAATCAGCCCCAGCATTTT	CASSLDGSSNQPQHF
TRBV7-8	-	TRBJ1-1	-	TGTGCCAGCAGCTTAGCACAGCCCAACACTGAAGCTTTCTTT	CASSLAQPNTEAFF
TRBV5-1	-	TRBJ1-2	-	TGCGCCAGCCGACCGGAGCCGGGACACCTTGGCTACACCTTC	CASRPEPGHLGYTF
TRBV7-6	-	TRBJ2-7	-	TGTGCCAGCAGCCCGGACAGAAACTCCTACGAGCAGTACTTC	CASSPDRNSYEQYF
TRBV30	-	TRBJ1-6	TRBD1	TGTGCCTGGACGGTAGGGGGCGCGGGTCGTTCACCCCTCCACTTT	CAWTVGGAGRSPLHF
TRBV9	-	TRBJ1-1	TRBD1	TGTGCCAGCAGCGTACAGGGGGGTGACACTGAAGCTTTCTTT	CASSVQGGDTEAFF
TRBV4-3	-	TRBJ2-1	-	TGCGCCAGCAGCCAAGATTGGACCGCTACCAGGGGTGAGCAGTTCTTC	CASSQDWTATRGEQFF
TRBV19	-	TRBJ1-3	-	TGTGCCAGTAGTGCAATTACAGGGCTGGGGTCTGGAAACACCATATATTTT	CASSAITGLGSGNTIYF
TRBV28	once	TRBJ1-4	TRBD1	TGTGCCAGCAGTCTAGGGGACAGGGCCAATGAAAAACTGTTTTTT	CASSLGDRANEKLFF
TRBV6-5	-	TRBJ1-6	TRBD1	TGTGCCAGCAACGACGGGACAGGGAATTCACCCCTCCACTTT	CASNDGTGNSPLHF
TRBV2	-	TRBJ1-6	-	TGTGCCAGCCCCCCAAACAGGGATTCACCCCTCCACTTT	CASPPNRDSPLHF
TRBV19	-	TRBJ1-1	-	TGTGCCAGTAGTATAGCAGGGGCGAACACTGAAGCTTTCTTT	CASSIAGANTEAFF
TRBV6-5	few	TRBJ2-2	-	TGTGCCAGCAGTTCGCCAGGGTACACCGGGGAGCTGTTTTTT	CASSSPGYTGELFF
TRBV5-1	-	TRBJ2-3	-	TGCGCCAGCAGTACACAGCGGGGCACAGATACGCAGTATTTT	CASSTQRGTDTQYF
TRBV11-1	-	TRBJ2-7	-	TGTGCCAGCAGCTTATCGATAGCGGTGACCTACGAGCAGTACTTC	CASSLSIAVTYEQYF
TRBV15	-	TRBJ2-5	TRBD1	TGTGCCACCAGCAGATCGACAGGGGTTGGAGAGACCCAGTACTTC	CATSRSTGVGETQYF
TRBV13	-	TRBJ2-7	TRBD1	TGTGCCAGCAGCCGGGGGACAGGGGTCGAGCAGTACTTC	CASSRGTGVEQYF
TRBV27	-	TRBJ2-1	TRBD2	TGTGCCACCAGAGCGGGGGGGAACTTCTACAATGAGCAGTTCTTC	CATRAGGNFYNEQFF
TRBV7-9	-	TRBJ2-5	TRBD1	TGTGCCAGCAGCGGAACAGGGGGCGAGTGGATCTTGCAAGAGACCCAGTACTTC	CASSGTGGEWILQETQYF
TRBV10-3	-	TRBJ2-5	TRBD1	TGTGCCATCAGTGAGCCCCCGGGACAGGGCCGAGAGACCCAGTACTTC	CAISEPPGQGRETQYF
TRBV6-1	few	TRBJ1-4	-	TGTGCCAGCAGTGAATCGGGGAGGAATGAAAAACTGTTTTTT	CASSESGRNEKLFF
TRBV27	-	TRBJ2-1	-	TGTGCCAGCAGTTTAGCGGGGGACATCCATGAGCAGTTCTTC	CASSLAGDIHEQFF
TRBV10-1	-	TRBJ2-1	TRBD2	TGCGCCAGCAGTACTAGCGGGGGCCTGGGCAATGAGCAGTTCTTC	CASSTSGGLGNEQFF
TRBV27	-	TRBJ1-2	TRBD1	TGTGCCAGCAGTTTATCTCCGGCAGGGGGCATGATAGATGGCTACACCTTC	CASSLSPAGGMIDGYTF
TRBV29-1	-	TRBJ2-7	TRBD1	TGCAGCGTTGGGACAGGCACTTACGAGCAGTACTTC	CSVGTGTYEQYF
TRBV5-5	-	TRBJ2-1	TRBD2	TGTGCCAGCAGCTTGAGGCTAGCGGGGGCCTACAATGAGCAGTTCTTC	CASSLRLAGAYNEQFF
TRBV19	-	TRBJ1-2	-	TGTGCCAGTAGCCCCTTACAGAATATCTATGGCTACACCTTC	CASSPLQNIYGYTF
TRBV5-1	few	TRBJ1-1	TRBD1	TGCGCCAGCAGCTTGGGGACAGGGGGCTTGGACACTGAAGCTTTCTTT	CASSLGTGGLDTEAFF
TRBV18	-	TRBJ1-2	-	TGTGCCAGCTCACCAGGGCCGCAAAGCTATGGCTACACCTTC	CASSPGPQSYGYTF
TRBV11-3	-	TRBJ2-5	TRBD1	TGTGCCAGCAGCTTAGCGGGACAGTATCGCCAAGAGACCCAGTACTTC	CASSLAGQYRQETQYF
TRBV18	-	TRBJ2-2	-	TGTGCCAGCTCACCCTCAGATGGTGGTAATCCTTCGAACACCGGGGAGCTGTTTTTT	CASSPSDGGNPSNTGELFF
TRBV28	-	TRBJ2-5	TRBD1	TGTGCCAGCACCATAGGGACAGCGAACTACCAAGAGACCCAGTACTTC	CASTIGTANYQETQYF
TRBV5-6	-	TRBJ1-2	TRBD1	TGTGCCAGCAGCTTGGGCCAGGGGGAGAGGGGCTATGGCTACACCTTC	CASSLGQGERGYGYTF
TRBV14	-	TRBJ2-3	-	TGTGCCAGCAGCCTTGAGCGAACCACAGATACGCAGTATTTT	CASSLERTTDTQYF
TRBV7-9	few	TRBJ1-5	TRBD1	TGTGCCAGCAGCTGGGGACAGTCTCAGCCCCAGCATTTT	CASSWGQSQPQHF
TRBV29-1	-	TRBJ2-5	-	TGCAGCGTTGTACGAGTACTAGAGACCCAGTACTTC	CSVVRVLETQYF
TRBV6-5	-	TRBJ1-2	TRBD1	TGTGCCAGCAGTGCACAGGGGAACTATGGCTACACCTTC	CASSAQGNYGYTF